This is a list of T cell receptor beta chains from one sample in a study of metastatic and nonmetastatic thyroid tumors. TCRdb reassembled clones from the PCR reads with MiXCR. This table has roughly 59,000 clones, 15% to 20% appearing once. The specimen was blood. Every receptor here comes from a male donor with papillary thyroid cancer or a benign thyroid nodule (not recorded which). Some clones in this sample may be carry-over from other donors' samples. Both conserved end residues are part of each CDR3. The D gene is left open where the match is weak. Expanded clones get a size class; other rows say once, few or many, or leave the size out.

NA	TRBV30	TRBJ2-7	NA	TGTGCCTGGAGTGTCTGGACGCTCTACGAGCAGTACTTC	CAWSVWTLYEQYF
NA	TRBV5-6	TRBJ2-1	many	TGTGCCAGCAGCTTCCCTAGCAGCTCCTACAATGAGCAGTTCTTC	CASSFPSSSYNEQFF
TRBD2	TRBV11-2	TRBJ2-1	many	TGTGCCAGCAGTCCTACTAGCGGGGGGCAGTGGGATGAGCAGTTCTTC	CASSPTSGGQWDEQFF
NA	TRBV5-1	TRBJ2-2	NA	TGCGCCAGCAGCACGACTGCCCTCTGGAACGGGGAGCTGTTTTTT	CASSTTALWNGELFF
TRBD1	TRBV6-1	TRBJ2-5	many	TGTGCCAGCAGTCAACAGGGGATTGGGGAGACCCAGTACTTC	CASSQQGIGETQYF
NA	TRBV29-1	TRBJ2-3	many	TGCAGCGTTGACCATACCAGGGCTACAGATACGCAGTATTTT	CSVDHTRATDTQYF
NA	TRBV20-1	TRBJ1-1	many	TGCAGTGCTTTCAAGACCACTGAAGCTTTCTTT	CSAFKTTEAFF
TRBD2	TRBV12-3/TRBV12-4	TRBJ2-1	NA	TGTGCCAGCATAGATACCAGCGGGAGATTATTCAATGAGCAGTTCTTC	CASIDTSGRLFNEQFF
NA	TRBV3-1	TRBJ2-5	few	TGTGCCAGCATCCAAGAATGGGGGACCCAGTACTTC	CASIQEWGTQYF
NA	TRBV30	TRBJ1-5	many	TGTGCCTGGAGTGAACAACAAACGAATGCCCAGCATTTT	CAWSEQQTNAQHF
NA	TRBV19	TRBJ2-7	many	TGTGCCAGTAGTAAGGTCCCTGGCAGGGACTCCTACGAGCAGTACTTC	CASSKVPGRDSYEQYF
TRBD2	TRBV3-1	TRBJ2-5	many	TGTGCCAGCAGCCAAGAGGGGCTTGGACTAGCGGGTGAGAAGACCCAGTACTTC	CASSQEGLGLAGEKTQYF
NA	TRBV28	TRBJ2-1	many	TGTGCCAGCAGATTGAGTGGCACAGGCCTTCGTAATGAGCAGTTCTTC	CASRLSGTGLRNEQFF
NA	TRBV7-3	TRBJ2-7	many	TGTGCCAGCAGCTCGCCCCGGTGCGAGCAGTACTTC	CASSSPRCEQYF
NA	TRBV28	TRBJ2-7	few	TGTGCCATCATGCGTGGGGTGACCTACGAGCAGTACTTC	CAIMRGVTYEQYF
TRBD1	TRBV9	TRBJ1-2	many	TGTGCCAGCAGCGATGGATCAGGACAGGGCTATGGCTACACCTTC	CASSDGSGQGYGYTF
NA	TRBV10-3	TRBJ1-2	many	TGTGCCATCAGCGGTACAGAGAACTATGGCTACACCTTC	CAISGTENYGYTF
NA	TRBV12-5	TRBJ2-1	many	TGTGCTAGTGGTTTGGATGTCGGGGGAAGTTACAATGAGCAGTTCTTC	CASGLDVGGSYNEQFF
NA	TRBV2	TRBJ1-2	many	TGTGCCAGCACTGAGACCGGACCCAGCCCCTATGGCTACACCTTC	CASTETGPSPYGYTF
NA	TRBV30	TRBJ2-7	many	TGTGCCTGGAGTGCTGGGGGGTCGTCCTACGAGCAGTACTTC	CAWSAGGSSYEQYF
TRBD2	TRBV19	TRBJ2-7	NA	TGTGCCAGTAGGCCTCGTCCCGGGACTAGAGTCTACGAGCAGTACTTC	CASRPRPGTRVYEQYF
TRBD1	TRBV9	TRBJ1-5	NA	TGTGTCAGCATCGTAGGAGGGGGCGCGGGTCAGCCCCAGCATTTT	CVSIVGGGAGQPQHF
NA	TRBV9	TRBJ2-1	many	TGTGCCAGCAGCCCCCCAGGGGGGGGCTACAGCAATGAGCAGTTCTTC	CASSPPGGGYSNEQFF
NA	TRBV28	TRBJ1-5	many	TGTGCCAGCAGTTTAGTTCTCGGTAATCAGCCCCAGCATTTT	CASSLVLGNQPQHF
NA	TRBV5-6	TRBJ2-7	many	TGTGCCAGCAGCGGTAGTTCGTACGAGCAGTACTTC	CASSGSSYEQYF
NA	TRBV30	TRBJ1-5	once	TGTGCCTGGAGTTTTACGGGACCGTGGGATCAGCCCCAGCATTTT	CAWSFTGPWDQPQHF
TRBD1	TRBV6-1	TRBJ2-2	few	TGTGCCAGCAGCACAGGGACAGGGGCATCCGGGGAGCTGTTTTTT	CASSTGTGASGELFF
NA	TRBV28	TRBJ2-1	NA	TGTGCCAGCAGTTTGCCCATTAGGTGGGTATCCACCAGTTTTAGCTCCTACAATGAGCAGTTCTTC	CASSLPIRWVSTSFSSYNEQFF
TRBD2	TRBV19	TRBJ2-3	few	TGTGCCAGGGGGGCGGGGGGACCCACAGATACGCAGTATTTT	CARGAGGPTDTQYF
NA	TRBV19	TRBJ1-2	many	TGTGCCTGCTCCCCCTTGAGTGGCGGCTACACCTTC	CACSPLSGGYTF
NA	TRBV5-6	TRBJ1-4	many	TGTGCCAGCAGCTTCTCCGGGAGTGAAAAACTGTTTTTT	CASSFSGSEKLFF
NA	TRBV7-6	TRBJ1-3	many	TGTGCCAGCAGCTTACCCGGCTCTGGAAACACCATATATTTT	CASSLPGSGNTIYF
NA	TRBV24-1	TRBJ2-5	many	TGTGCCACCAGTGCAGGAATGACAACGTACCAAGAGACCCAGTACTTC	CATSAGMTTYQETQYF
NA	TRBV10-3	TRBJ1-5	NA	TGTGCCATCAGTGGGGGGACGGGAGGTCAGAATCAGCCCCAGCATTTT	CAISGGTGGQNQPQHF
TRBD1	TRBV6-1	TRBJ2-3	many	TGTGCCAGCAGCCCTGCGGACAGGAGCACAGATACGCAGTATTTT	CASSPADRSTDTQYF
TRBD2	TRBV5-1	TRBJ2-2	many	TGCGCCAGCAGCTTGATACTAGCGGTGAACACCGGGGAGCTGTTTTTT	CASSLILAVNTGELFF
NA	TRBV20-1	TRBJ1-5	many	TGCAGTGCTAGAGCCGGACAGCCCAATCAGCCCCAGCATTTT	CSARAGQPNQPQHF
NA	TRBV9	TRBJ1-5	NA	TGTGCCAGCAGCGAGTCGGGTATAGGCAATCAGCCCCAGCATTTT	CASSESGIGNQPQHF
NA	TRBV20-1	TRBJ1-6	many	TGCAGTGCTAGAGATCTACGCTTCACCCTCCACTTT	CSARDLRFTLHF
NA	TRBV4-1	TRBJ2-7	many	TGCGCCAGCAGCCAACCGACAGCCAGTTTTAACTACGAGCAGTACTTC	CASSQPTASFNYEQYF
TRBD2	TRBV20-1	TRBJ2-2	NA	TGCAGTGCTAGAGATGGAAGCGGGAGGTATACCGGGGAGCTGTTTTTT	CSARDGSGRYTGELFF
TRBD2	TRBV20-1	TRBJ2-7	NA	TGCAGTGCTCCATCTAGCGGGGGAGCCTACGAGCAGTACTTC	CSAPSSGGAYEQYF
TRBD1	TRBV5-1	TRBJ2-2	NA	TGCACCAGCAGCTTGGCCTCAGGGGGCAACACCGGGGAGATGTTTTTT	CTSSLASGGNTGEMFF